The 22 T cell receptor beta chains listed next were all sequenced from one sample in a study of blood T cell repertoires in COVID-19 (TCRdb year 2020). Library preparation employed the immunoSEQ multiplex PCR assay. The table comes from immuneACCESS by way of TCRdb, which keeps in-frame sequences with V and J called. Part of the clones is missing from these tables; in studies checked, under half for an unresolved V gene and the rest for unknown reasons. A total of 250,000 to 300,000 clones appear in this sample, 91% of them only once. The ten most abundant clones make up around 2.2% of the sample. The specimen sequenced was peripheral blood. All receptors derive from a woman in her 30s with COVID-19, enrolled during active disease.

V gene TRBV15 combines with J gene TRBJ1-2; 9 bases fit TRBD1. Germline-derived CDR1 and CDR2 are LNHNV and YYDKDF (reference sequence). V was clipped by 10 bases and J by 1 base; unmatched bases: 10. The CDR3 is made up of 15 amino acids. In DNA form, the CDR3 reads TGTGCCAGCCAACAGGGGGCGAGTAGTAACTATGGCTACACCTTC. It specifies CASQQGASSNYGYTF.

The rearrangement links TRBV5-1 to TRBJ2-7; TRBD1 matches 9 bases. Germline-derived CDR1 and CDR2 are SGHRS and YFSETQ. This CDR3 contains 14 residues. V was clipped by 6 bases and J by 6 bases; unmatched bases: 10. CDR3 in amino acids: CASNPGQGGGEQYF. CDR3 nucleotides: TGCGCCAGCAACCCGGGACAGGGTGGTGGCGAGCAGTACTTC.

The J gene is TRBJ1-5, the V gene TRBV10-3, with D possibly being TRBD1 (6 bases). V lost 6 bases, J lost 2 bases, and 14 bases lay in between. The CDR3 length is 15 residues. The germline CDR1 and CDR2 sequences are ENHRY and SYGVKD. The CDR3 region is CAIRGDTQGNQPQHF. Here the CDR3 DNA reads TGTGCCATCAGGGGGGACACGCAAGGCAATCAGCCCCAGCATTTT.

The CDR3 here is CASSPRQAGANVLTF. Written as DNA, the CDR3 is TGTGCCAGCAGTCCCAGACAAGCTGGGGCCAACGTCCTGACTTTC. The V gene is TRBV27, the J gene TRBJ2-6; D not resolved. Germline CDR1 MNHEY, CDR2 SMNVEV (reference sequence). V shed 5 bases and J shed 2 bases, with 10 bases lying between them. This CDR3 spans 15 amino acids.

This clone has a handful of counts. This rearrangement joins TRBV11-1 to TRBJ1-2; 10 positions match TRBD1. J was trimmed by 7 bases and V by 5 bases; bases with no gene match: 4. The CDR3 runs 13 residues. The germline V gene has CDR1 SGHAT and CDR2 FQDESV (reference sequence). CDR3 loop: CASSRTGGGGYTF. CDR3 nucleotide sequence: TGTGCCAGCAGCCGGACAGGGGGAGGTGGCTACACCTTC.

This sequence joins TRBV3-1 (or the pseudogene TRBV3-2) and TRBJ2-1; 8 bases are shared with TRBD2. This CDR3 comprises 14 residues. Per germline, CDR1 LGHDT and CDR2 YNNKEL (reference sequence). The V segment lost 4 bases and the J segment 8 bases; nucleotides outside the gene matches: 7. The chain's CDR3 is CASSPGTRIHEQFF. As DNA, the CDR3 is TGTGCCAGCAGCCCCGGGACTAGGATCCATGAGCAGTTCTTC.

The chain is built from TRBV27 and TRBJ2-5; TRBD1 matches 8 bases. The germline V gene has CDR1 MNHEY and CDR2 SMNVEV (reference sequence). Germline trimming cut 8 bases from V and 7 bases from J; bases unmatched to any gene: 9. The CDR3 runs to 13 residues. CDR3 amino acids: CASRGQGALTQYF. Here the CDR3 DNA reads TGTGCCAGCCGAGGGCAGGGGGCCTTGACCCAGTACTTC.

The genes are TRBV7-3 and TRBJ2-1; 12 nucleotides line up with TRBD2. V lost 1 base, J lost 8 bases, and 3 bases stayed unmatched. Per the germline V gene, CDR1 is SGHTA and CDR2 is FQGTGA. The CDR3 spans 15 residues. For the CDR3, the DNA is TGTGCCAGCAGCTTAAGACTAGCGGGAGATGATGAGCAGTTCTTC. This gives the protein CASSLRLAGDDEQFF.

The V and J genes are TRBV3-1 (or the pseudogene TRBV3-2) and TRBJ2-3; 10 bases map to TRBD2. V lost 3 bases, J lost 4 bases, and 7 bases stayed unmatched. This CDR3 is built from 16 residues. Germline V gives CDR1 LGHDT, CDR2 YNNKEL (reference sequence). The chain's CDR3 is CASSHSAGGRSDTQYF. In DNA, the CDR3 is TGTGCCAGCAGCCACTCAGCGGGAGGGAGGTCAGATACGCAGTATTTT.

The V gene is TRBV3-1 (or the pseudogene TRBV3-2), the J gene TRBJ2-1; TRBD2 agrees at 7 bases. The V and J ends lost 7 bases and 5 bases, in that order; junction bases with no gene match: 14. Germline assignment: CDR1 LGHDT and CDR2 YNNKEL (reference sequence). CDR3 length: 16 amino acids. The CDR3 region is CASTLWGEGRDNEQFF. CDR3 nucleotide sequence: TGTGCCAGCACCCTATGGGGGGAGGGTCGGGACAATGAGCAGTTCTTC.

The rearrangement uses TRBV5-4 and TRBJ1-5; TRBD1 agrees at 8 bases. The CDR3 length is 14 residues. CDR1 and CDR2 from the germline V gene are SGHNT and YYREEE (reference sequence). J lost 7 bases, V lost 3 bases, and 6 bases had no gene match. The CDR3 nucleotides read TGTGCCAGCAGCTCGGGACAGGATGGGCAGCCCCAGCATTTT. Protein: CASSSGQDGQPQHF.

This chain joins TRBV7-2 and TRBJ1-5, with TRBD1 as a possible D gene (5 bases). The CDR3 loop spans 15 amino acids. Trimming removed 1 base from V and 4 bases from J, with 11 bases in between. Looked up from germline, CDR1 is SGHTA and CDR2 is FQGNSA. DNA for the CDR3: TGTGCCAGCAGCTTAGGTCGCGGGGCTAATCAGCCCCAGCATTTT. Protein sequence: CASSLGRGANQPQHF.

The genes are TRBV2 and TRBJ2-5; 13 nucleotides agree with TRBD2. The V gene's germline CDR1 is SNHLY and CDR2 FYNNEI. The ends lost 7 bases at V and 5 bases at J; junction bases unmatched: 4. The CDR3 runs 14 residues. CDR3 residues: CASNPTSGRETQYF. The CDR3 nucleotides are TGTGCCAGCAATCCGACTAGCGGGAGGGAGACCCAGTACTTC.

Here the CDR3 reads CASSRDREETQYF. CDR3 DNA sequence: TGTGCCAGCAGCCGGGACAGGGAAGAGACCCAGTACTTC. The chain joins TRBV3-1 (or the pseudogene TRBV3-2) to TRBJ2-5; the match to TRBD1 covers 9 bases. CDR1 is LGHDT and CDR2 is YNNKEL in the germline V gene (reference sequence). The trim removed 4 bases at V and 3 bases at J, leaving 0 bases unmatched. This CDR3 is built from 13 residues.

The chain is built from TRBV6-4 and TRBJ1-2, with TRBD1 matching 7 bases. The germline CDR1 and CDR2 sequences are MRHNA and SNTAGT. The length of the CDR3 is 13 residues. V gave up 6 bases and J gave up 8 bases; unmatched junction bases: 9. Written as DNA, the CDR3 is TGTGCCAGCAGCCCCGACAGGGCCGGGGGCTACACCTTC. As protein: CASSPDRAGGYTF.

The chain has TRBV11-2 and TRBJ1-1; D perhaps matches TRBD1 (6 bases). Looked up from germline, CDR1 is SGHAT and CDR2 is FQNNGV. This CDR3 has 14 amino acids. Trimming pared 5 bases from V and 0 bases from J, leaving 10 bases between. The CDR3 DNA sequence: TGTGCCAGCAGCCCGGGACACCTGAACACTGAAGCTTTCTTT. Translation gives CASSPGHLNTEAFF.

The CDR3 loop reads CACRLAGEYSYEQYF. CDR3 in DNA: TGTGCCTGTCGACTAGCGGGGGAGTACTCCTACGAGCAGTACTTC. V is TRBV30 and J is TRBJ2-7; 12 bases line up with TRBD2. The CDR3 is 15 amino acids. V shed 6 bases and J 0 bases; nucleotides not matched to a gene: 6. The germline V gene encodes CDR1 GTSNPN and CDR2 SVGIG (reference sequence).

This chain joins TRBV6-1 and TRBJ2-7; the D gene is possibly TRBD2 (5 bases). The CDR3 runs 14 residues. V was shortened by 1 base and J by 0 bases, with 7 bases between the two germline ends. CDR1 and CDR2 from the germline V gene are MNHNS and SASEGT. Here the CDR3 DNA reads TGTGCCAGCAGTGAAGGAGGGTCCTCCTACGAGCAGTACTTC. It yields the protein CASSEGGSSYEQYF.

This chain links TRBV6-4 with TRBJ2-4; 10 nucleotides line up with TRBD1. Germline CDR1 and CDR2: MRHNA and SNTAGT. V was clipped by 3 bases and J by 6 bases; unmatched bases: 5. This CDR3 is built from 15 residues. CDR3 DNA: TGTGCCAGCAGTGAGACAGGGGGCCAAGCAAACATTCAGTACTTC. The encoded protein is CASSETGGQANIQYF.

This chain joins TRBV30 and TRBJ1-5; 7 nucleotides line up with TRBD1. V lost 1 base to trimming and J lost 6 bases; unmatched junction nucleotides: 6. This CDR3 is 14 amino acids long. The V gene's germline CDR1 is GTSNPN and CDR2 SVGIG (reference sequence). The CDR3 is CAWSGQGVGQPQHF. The CDR3 DNA is TGTGCCTGGAGTGGGCAGGGGGTGGGTCAGCCCCAGCATTTT.

The chain carries TRBV7-3 and TRBJ1-1; no clear D. CDR1 and CDR2 from the germline V gene are SGHTA and FQGTGA. V was shortened by 5 bases and J by 4 bases, with 17 bases between the two germline ends. The CDR3 covers 15 residues. The CDR3 spells CASSPDDGVITEAFF. The DNA for the CDR3 is TGTGCCAGCAGCCCAGACGACGGGGTGATCACTGAAGCTTTCTTT.

The genes are TRBV5-1 and TRBJ1-1; D is unclear. Trimming cost V 0 bases and J 2 bases, with 11 bases left between them. The germline gives CDR1 SGHRS, CDR2 YFSETQ. CDR3 size: 15 residues. CDR3 nucleotide sequence: TGCGCCAGCAGCTTGGATGGAAGCGGCAACACTGAAGCTTTCTTT. Encoded protein: CASSLDGSGNTEAFF.